This TCR beta chain was identified in a study of OX40 agonist ivuxolimab in advanced cancers. On the study more broadly: Patients received ivuxolimab, an intravenous treatment, every 2 weeks at 0.01 to 10 mg/kg. A male proportion of 70% to 90% was recorded, with mean age 60 years and range roughly 23 to 79.

Autoimmune disease history or systemic immunosuppression led to patient exclusion. Trimming removed 1 base from V and 2 bases from J; junction bases left unmatched: 7. The CDR3 totals 16 residues. Germline CDR1 reads KGHSH; CDR2 reads LQKENI. Assay: immunoSEQ multiplex PCR; the TCRdb copy retains only in-frame clones and omits some. The repertoire holds fewer than 120,000 clones, more than 70% seen once, with about 0.3% in the top ten. Overall study findings and caveats: Antigen specificity was not determined for the expanded peripheral T cells.

Concerning this clone: Its specificity is not known.

This receptor was obtained from an adult with an advanced solid tumor such as melanoma, head and neck, liver or kidney cancer. Sequenced material: CD4+ or CD8+ T cells sorted from blood, taken in a trial of the OX40 agonist ivuxolimab. V gene TRBV18 combines with J gene TRBJ2-5; the match to TRBD1 covers 7 bases. CDR3 nucleotides: TGTGCCAGCTCACCACAGCCCGGGACAGTACAAGAGACCCAGTACTTC. It codes for CASSPQPGTVQETQYF.